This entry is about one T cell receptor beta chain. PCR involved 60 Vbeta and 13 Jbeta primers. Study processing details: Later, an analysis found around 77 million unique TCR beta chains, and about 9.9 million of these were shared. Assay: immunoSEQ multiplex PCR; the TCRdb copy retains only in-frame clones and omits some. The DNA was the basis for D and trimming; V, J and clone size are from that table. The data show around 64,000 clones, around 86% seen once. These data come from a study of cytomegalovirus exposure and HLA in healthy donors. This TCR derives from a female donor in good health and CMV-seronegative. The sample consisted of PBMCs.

CDR3 in DNA: TGTGCCAGTAGTATCACCGCGGGGTTTGATATGGCCGGGGAGCTGTTTTTT. Translation: CASSITAGFDMAGELFF. The rearrangement joins TRBV19 to TRBJ2-2, with a possible D match to TRBD2 (6 bases). V shed 3 bases and J shed 6 bases, with 20 bases lying between them. The germline V gene encodes CDR1 LNHDA and CDR2 SQIVND (reference sequence). The CDR3 contains 17 residues.